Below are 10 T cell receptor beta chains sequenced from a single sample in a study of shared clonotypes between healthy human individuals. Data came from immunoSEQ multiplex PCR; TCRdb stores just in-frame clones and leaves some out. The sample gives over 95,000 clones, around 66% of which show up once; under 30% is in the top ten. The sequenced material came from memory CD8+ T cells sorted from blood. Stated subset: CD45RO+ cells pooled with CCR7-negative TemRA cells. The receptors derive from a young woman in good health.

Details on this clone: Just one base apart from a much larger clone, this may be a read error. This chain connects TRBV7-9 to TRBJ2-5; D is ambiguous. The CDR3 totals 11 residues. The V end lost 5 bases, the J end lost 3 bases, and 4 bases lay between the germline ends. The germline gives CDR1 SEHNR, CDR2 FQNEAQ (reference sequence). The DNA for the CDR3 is TGTGCCAGCAGCAAAGAAGAGACCCAGTACTTC. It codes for CASSKEETQYF. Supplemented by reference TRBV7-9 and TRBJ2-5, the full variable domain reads DTGVSQNPRHKITKRGQNVTFRCDPISEHNRLYWYRQTLGQGPEFLTYFQNEAQLEKSRLLSDRFSAERPKGSFSTLEIQRTEQGDSAMYLCASSKEETQYFGPGTRLLVL.

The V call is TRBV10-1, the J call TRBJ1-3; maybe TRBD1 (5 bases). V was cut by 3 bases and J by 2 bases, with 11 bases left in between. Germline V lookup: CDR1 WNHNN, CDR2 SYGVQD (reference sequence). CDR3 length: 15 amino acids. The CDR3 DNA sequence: TGCGCCAGCAGTGACCCCGGGACGGCTGGAAACACCATATATTTT. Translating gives CASSDPGTAGNTIYF.

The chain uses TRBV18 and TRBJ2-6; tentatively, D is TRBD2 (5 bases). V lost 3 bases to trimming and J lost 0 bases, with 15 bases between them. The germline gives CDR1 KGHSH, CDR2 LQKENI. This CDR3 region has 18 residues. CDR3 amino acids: CASSPFRGLRSGANVLTF. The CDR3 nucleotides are TGTGCCAGCTCACCGTTTCGGGGTCTCCGCTCTGGGGCCAACGTCCTGACTTTC.

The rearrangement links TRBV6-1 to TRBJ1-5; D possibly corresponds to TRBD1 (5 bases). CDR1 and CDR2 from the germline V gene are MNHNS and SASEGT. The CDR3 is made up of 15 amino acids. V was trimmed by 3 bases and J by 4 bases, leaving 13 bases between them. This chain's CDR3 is CASSDLGVGNQPQHF. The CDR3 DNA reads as TGTGCCAGCAGTGATCTAGGGGTAGGGAATCAGCCCCAGCATTTT.

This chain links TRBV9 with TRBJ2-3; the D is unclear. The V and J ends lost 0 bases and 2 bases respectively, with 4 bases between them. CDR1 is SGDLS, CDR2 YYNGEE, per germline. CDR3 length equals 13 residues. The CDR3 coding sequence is TGTGCCAGCAGCGTAGCTACCACAGATACGCAGTATTTT. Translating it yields CASSVATTDTQYF.

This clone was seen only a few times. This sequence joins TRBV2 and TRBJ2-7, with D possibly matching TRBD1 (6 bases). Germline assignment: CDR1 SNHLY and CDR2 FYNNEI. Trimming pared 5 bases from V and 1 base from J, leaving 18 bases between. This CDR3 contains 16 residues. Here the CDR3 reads CASSSSWQGSSYEQYF. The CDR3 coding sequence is TGTGCCAGCAGTTCGTCGTGGCAGGGGAGTTCCTACGAGCAGTACTTC.

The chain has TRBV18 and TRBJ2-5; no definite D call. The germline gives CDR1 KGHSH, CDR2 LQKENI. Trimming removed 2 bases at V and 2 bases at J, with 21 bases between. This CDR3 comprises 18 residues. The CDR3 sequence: CASSPRRPWLPKQETQYF. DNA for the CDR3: TGTGCCAGCTCACCAAGGCGGCCGTGGTTGCCCAAACAAGAGACCCAGTACTTC.

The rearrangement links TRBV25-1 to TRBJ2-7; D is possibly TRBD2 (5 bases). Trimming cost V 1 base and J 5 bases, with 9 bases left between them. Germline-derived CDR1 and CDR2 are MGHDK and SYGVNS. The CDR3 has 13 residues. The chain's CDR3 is CASSELRGHEQYF. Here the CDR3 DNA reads TGTGCCAGCAGTGAATTACGAGGGCACGAGCAGTACTTC.

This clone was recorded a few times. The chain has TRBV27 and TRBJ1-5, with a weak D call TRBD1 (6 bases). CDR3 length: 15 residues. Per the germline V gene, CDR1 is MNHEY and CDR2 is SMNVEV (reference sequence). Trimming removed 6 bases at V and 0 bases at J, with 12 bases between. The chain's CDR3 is CASRGGPLSNQPQHF. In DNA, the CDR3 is TGTGCCAGCAGGGGGGGGCCCCTTAGCAATCAGCCCCAGCATTTT.

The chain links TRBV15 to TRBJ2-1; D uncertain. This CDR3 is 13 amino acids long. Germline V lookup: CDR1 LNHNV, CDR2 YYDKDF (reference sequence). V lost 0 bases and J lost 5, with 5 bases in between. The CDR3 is CATSRDLDNEQFF. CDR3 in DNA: TGTGCCACCAGCAGAGACCTGGACAATGAGCAGTTCTTC.